The 16 T cell receptor beta chains given below trace back to one sample, sequenced in a study of shared clonotypes between healthy human individuals. Using immunoSEQ multiplex PCR, the repertoire was profiled, and TCRdb retains in-frame clones only, with some absent. The sample contains over a million clones, approximately 98.5% of which appear only once. Sequences were obtained from naive CD4+ T cells sorted from blood. Stated subset: CD45RA+ positively selected. These TCRs come from a man aged 25 to 45 in good health.

The rearrangement uses TRBV7-9 and TRBJ2-7, with 8 bases matching TRBD1. Germline V CDR1 and CDR2: SEHNR, FQNEAQ (reference sequence). The ends lost 5 bases at V and 2 bases at J; junction bases unmatched: 17. The CDR3 loop spans 18 amino acids. The DNA for the CDR3 is TGTGCCAGCAGCCGAGGCCCCCCAAGGGACAGGAAAACCTACGAGCAGTACTTC. Protein product: CASSRGPPRDRKTYEQYF.

This clone was detected once. This chain connects TRBV27 to TRBJ2-1; tentative D call: TRBD1 (5 bases). The CDR3 totals 12 residues. Germline values: CDR1 MNHEY, CDR2 SMNVEV (reference sequence). Trimming pared 7 bases from V and 5 bases from J, leaving 9 bases between. CDR3 region: CASNKGDNEQFF. The CDR3 DNA reads as TGTGCCAGCAATAAAGGGGACAATGAGCAGTTCTTC.

The chain carries TRBV7-2 and TRBJ1-4; a weak D match, TRBD1 (6 bases). CDR3 size: 15 residues. V was trimmed by 0 bases and J by 6 bases, leaving 11 bases between them. Germline V gene sequence: CDR1 SGHTA, CDR2 FQGNSA. In DNA, the CDR3 is TGTGCCAGCAGCTTAGCGGGGACAAGTCATGAAAAACTGTTTTTT. Translated: CASSLAGTSHEKLFF.

This rearrangement joins TRBV5-1 to TRBJ2-6, with 9 bases that match TRBD1. V shed 4 bases and J 3 bases; nucleotides not matched to a gene: 11. Germline values: CDR1 SGHRS, CDR2 YFSETQ. This CDR3 comprises 18 residues. CDR3 region: CASSRYRGRDFGANVLTF. In DNA form, the CDR3 reads TGCGCCAGCAGCAGATACAGGGGGCGCGATTTTGGGGCCAACGTCCTGACTTTC. The full variable domain, with the rest looked up from reference TRBV5-1 and TRBJ2-6, is KAGVTQTPRYLIKTRGQQVTLSCSPISGHRSVSWYQQTPGQGLQFLFEYFSETQRNKGNFPGRFSGRQFSNSRSEMNVSTLELGDSALYLCASSRYRGRDFGANVLTFGAGSRLTVL.

With regard to this clone: The junction does not match germline at one end; this may be a read error. The chain carries TRBV15 and TRBJ1-3; D gene uncertain. This CDR3 comprises 16 residues. Looked up from germline, CDR1 is LNHNV and CDR2 is YYDKDF (reference sequence). The chain's CDR3 is CATSREAVSSGNTTYF. In DNA form, the CDR3 reads TGTGCCACCAGCAGAGAAGCAGTTTCTTCTGGAAACACCACATATTTT.

This chain links TRBV5-8 with TRBJ2-7; weak D call: TRBD2 (6 bases). This CDR3 has 12 residues. The V gene's germline CDR1 is SGHTS and CDR2 YDEGEE. With 7 bases removed from V and 2 bases from J, the gap between germline ends came to 10 bases. The CDR3 DNA sequence: TGTGCCAGCCGGGGGACCACCTACGAGCAGTACTTC. Its protein is CASRGTTYEQYF. The entire variable domain, with the rest obtained from reference TRBV5-8 and TRBJ2-7, is as follows: EAGVTQSPTHLIKTRGQQATLRCSPISGHTSVYWYQQALGLGLQFLLWYDEGEERNRGNFPPRFSGRQFPNYSSELNVNALELEDSALYLCASRGTTYEQYFGPGTRLTVT.

The chain links TRBV7-8 to TRBJ2-7; 7 positions match TRBD1. The CDR3 extends over 15 amino acids. V dropped 0 bases and J dropped 1; count of bases not matched to a gene: 3. The V gene's germline CDR1 is SGHVS and CDR2 FQNEAQ. The CDR3 DNA sequence: TGTGCCAGCAGCTTAGCCCCGGGACAGTCCTACGAGCAGTACTTC. Translating it yields CASSLAPGQSYEQYF.

This chain joins TRBV6-1 and TRBJ1-4, with D maybe TRBD1 (5 bases). CDR3 size: 16 residues. Germline CDR1 MNHNS, CDR2 SASEGT. The ends were cut back, 1 base at V and 8 bases at J, with 17 bases in the middle. The CDR3 region has the DNA TGTGCCAGCAGTGAAGACCGCGGGGGGATTGGGGAAAAACTGTTTTTT. This sequence encodes CASSEDRGGIGEKLFF.

V usage is TRBV4-1 and J usage is TRBJ2-7; D is uncertain. Trimming left V 0 bases short and J 0 bases short, with 12 bases between. This CDR3 spans 16 amino acids. Germline CDR1 is MGHRA and CDR2 is YSYEKL. The CDR3 region is CASSQDRSPYSYEQYF. CDR3 in DNA: TGCGCCAGCAGCCAAGATCGATCCCCGTACTCCTACGAGCAGTACTTC.

The J gene is TRBJ2-5, the V gene TRBV7-6; the D gene is possibly TRBD1 (5 bases). V was pared by 1 base and J by 5 bases, with 17 bases between. CDR3 length: 16 amino acids. The germline V gene encodes CDR1 SGHVS and CDR2 FNYEAQ. CDR3 bases: TGTGCCAGCAGCTTAGATACAGGTCCCCGTGGGGAGACCCAGTACTTC. It translates to CASSLDTGPRGETQYF.

About this clone itself: The same CDR3 also results from other DNA sequences found in this sample. The V and J genes are TRBV19 and TRBJ2-7; D is tentatively TRBD1 or TRBD2 (5 bases each). The V and J ends lost 5 bases and 2 bases respectively, with 10 bases between them. Germline CDR1 and CDR2: LNHDA and SQIVND (reference sequence). The CDR3 length is 13 residues. CDR3 DNA sequence: TGTGCCAGTAGTGAGGGACGCCCCTACGAGCAGTACTTC. It encodes CASSEGRPYEQYF.

The V and J genes are TRBV5-1 and TRBJ2-1; D gene unclear. The CDR3 has 12 amino acids. Germline V gene sequence: CDR1 SGHRS, CDR2 YFSETQ. Trimming left V 0 bases short and J 8 bases short, with 6 bases between. The CDR3 sequence: CASSLDRDEQFF. The CDR3 nucleotides are TGCGCCAGCAGCTTGGATCGGGATGAGCAGTTCTTC.

The V gene is TRBV29-1, the J gene TRBJ2-7; 9 positions match TRBD1. Germline CDR1 reads SQVTM; CDR2 reads ANQGSEA. This CDR3 has 12 amino acids. V lost 5 bases and J lost 5; bases outside the gene matches: 4. The CDR3 nucleotides are TGCAGCGTTTGGGACAGGGACAACGAGCAGTACTTC. Translation: CSVWDRDNEQYF.

J is TRBJ2-3 and V is TRBV7-2; 13 nucleotides align to TRBD2. From germline, CDR1 is SGHTA and CDR2 FQGNSA. Losses at the gene ends were 5 bases for V and 0 bases for J; bases not matched to a gene: 8. The CDR3 loop spans 18 amino acids. CDR3 loop: CASSPGLAGVVSTDTQYF. The CDR3, as DNA: TGTGCCAGCAGCCCCGGACTAGCGGGAGTGGTAAGCACAGATACGCAGTATTTT. The full variable domain, its missing parts supplied by reference TRBV7-2 and TRBJ2-3, is GAGVSQSPSNKVTEKGKDVELRCDPISGHTALYWYRQSLGQGLEFLIYFQGNSAPDKSGLPSDRFSAERTGGSVSTLTIQRTQQEDSAVYLCASSPGLAGVVSTDTQYFGPGTRLTVL.

The V and J genes are TRBV7-6 and TRBJ2-3; D not resolved. The germline V gene has CDR1 SGHVS and CDR2 FNYEAQ. The CDR3 has 13 amino acids. Deletions cut 1 base from V and 6 bases from J, with 8 bases between. This CDR3 is CASSLVFGDTQYF. CDR3 sequence (DNA): TGTGCCAGCAGCTTAGTATTTGGGGATACGCAGTATTTT.

The chain couples TRBV5-4 to TRBJ2-7; no clear D. V was cut by 0 bases and J by 2 bases, with 9 bases left in between. This CDR3 contains 14 residues. Germline V CDR1 and CDR2: SGHNT, YYREEE (reference sequence). CDR3 sequence: CASSLDGRPYEQYF. DNA of the CDR3: TGTGCCAGCAGCTTGGACGGAAGGCCCTACGAGCAGTACTTC.